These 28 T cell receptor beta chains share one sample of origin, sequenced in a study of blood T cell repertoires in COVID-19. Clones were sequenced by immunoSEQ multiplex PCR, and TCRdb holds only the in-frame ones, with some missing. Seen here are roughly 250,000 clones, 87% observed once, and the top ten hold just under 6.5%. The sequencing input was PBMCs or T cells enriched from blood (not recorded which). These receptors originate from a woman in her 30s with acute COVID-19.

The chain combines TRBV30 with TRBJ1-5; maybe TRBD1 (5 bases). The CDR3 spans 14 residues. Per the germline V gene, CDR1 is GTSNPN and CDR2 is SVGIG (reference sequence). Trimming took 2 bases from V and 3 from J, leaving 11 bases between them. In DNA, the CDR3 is TGTGCCTGGAGTCCCACTGGGGCCAATCAGCCCCAGCATTTT. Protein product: CAWSPTGANQPQHF. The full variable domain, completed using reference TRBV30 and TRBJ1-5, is SQTIHQWPATLVQPVGSPLSLECTVEGTSNPNLYWYRQAAGRGLQLLFYSVGIGQISSEVPQNLSASRPQDRQFILSSKKLLLSDSGFYLCAWSPTGANQPQHFGDGTRLSIL.

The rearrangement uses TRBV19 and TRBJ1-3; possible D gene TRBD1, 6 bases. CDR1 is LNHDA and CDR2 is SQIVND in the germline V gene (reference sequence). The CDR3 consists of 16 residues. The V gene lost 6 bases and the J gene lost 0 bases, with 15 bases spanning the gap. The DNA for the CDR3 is TGTGCCAGTAGCCAAGAAACAGGGCACTCTGGAAACACCATATATTTT. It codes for CASSQETGHSGNTIYF.

CDR3 residues: CASRLQAPGNIQYF. CDR3 bases: TGTGCCAGCAGATTACAGGCCCCGGGAAACATTCAGTACTTC. V and J are TRBV2 and TRBJ2-4, with a weak D call TRBD1 (5 bases). V was clipped by 6 bases and J by 6 bases, with 15 bases between them. The CDR3 length is 14 residues. The germline V gene has CDR1 SNHLY and CDR2 FYNNEI.

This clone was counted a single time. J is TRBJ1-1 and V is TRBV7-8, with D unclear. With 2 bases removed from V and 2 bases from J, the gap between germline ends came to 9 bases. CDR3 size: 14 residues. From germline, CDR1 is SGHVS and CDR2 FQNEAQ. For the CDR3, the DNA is TGTGCCAGCAGCTTAATACAGATAAACACTGAAGCTTTCTTT. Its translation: CASSLIQINTEAFF.

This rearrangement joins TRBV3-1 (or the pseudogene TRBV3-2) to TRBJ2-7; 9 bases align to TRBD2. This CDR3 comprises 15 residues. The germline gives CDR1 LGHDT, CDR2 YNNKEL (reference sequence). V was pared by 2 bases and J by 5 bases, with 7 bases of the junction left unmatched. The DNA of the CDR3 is TGTGCCAGCAGCCAAATATTAGCGGGAGTAAACGAGCAGTACTTC. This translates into CASSQILAGVNEQYF.

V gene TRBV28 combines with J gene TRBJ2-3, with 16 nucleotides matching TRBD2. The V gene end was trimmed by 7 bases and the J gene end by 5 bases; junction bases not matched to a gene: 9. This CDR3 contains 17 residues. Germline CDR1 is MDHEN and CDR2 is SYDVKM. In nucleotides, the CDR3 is TGTGCCAGCACCTCAATAGGGACTAGCGGGAGGGGAGATACGCAGTATTTT. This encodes CASTSIGTSGRGDTQYF.

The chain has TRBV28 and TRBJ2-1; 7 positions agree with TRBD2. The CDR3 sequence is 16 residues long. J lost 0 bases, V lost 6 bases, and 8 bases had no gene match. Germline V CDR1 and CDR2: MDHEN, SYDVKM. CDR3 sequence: CASSGRAGISYNEQFF. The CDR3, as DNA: TGTGCCAGCAGCGGCAGAGCGGGAATCTCCTACAATGAGCAGTTCTTC.

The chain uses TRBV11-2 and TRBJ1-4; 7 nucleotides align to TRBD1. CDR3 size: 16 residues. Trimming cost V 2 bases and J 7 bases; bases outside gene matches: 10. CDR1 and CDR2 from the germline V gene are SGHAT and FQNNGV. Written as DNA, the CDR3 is TGTGCCAGCAGCTTAAGCCCAGGGGGAGAAGGTGAAAAACTGTTTTTT. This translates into CASSLSPGGEGEKLFF.

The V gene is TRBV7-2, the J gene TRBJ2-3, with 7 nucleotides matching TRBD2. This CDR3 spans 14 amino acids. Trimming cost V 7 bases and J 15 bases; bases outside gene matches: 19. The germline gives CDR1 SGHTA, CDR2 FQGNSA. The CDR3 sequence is CASTFLGKVAGGYF. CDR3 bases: TGTGCCAGCACCTTCTTAGGGAAGGTAGCGGGTGGCTATTTT.

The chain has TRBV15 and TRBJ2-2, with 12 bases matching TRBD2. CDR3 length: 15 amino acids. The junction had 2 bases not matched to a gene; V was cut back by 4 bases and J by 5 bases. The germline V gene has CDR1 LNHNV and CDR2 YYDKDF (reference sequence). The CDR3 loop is CATSKGLAGTGELFF. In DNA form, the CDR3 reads TGTGCCACCAGCAAAGGACTAGCGGGAACCGGGGAGCTGTTTTTT. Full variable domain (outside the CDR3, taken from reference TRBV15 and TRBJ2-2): DAMVIQNPRYQVTQFGKPVTLSCSQTLNHNVMYWYQQKSSQAPKLLFHYYDKDFNNEADTPDNFQSRRPNTSFCFLDIRSPGLGDTAMYLCATSKGLAGTGELFFGEGSRLTVL.

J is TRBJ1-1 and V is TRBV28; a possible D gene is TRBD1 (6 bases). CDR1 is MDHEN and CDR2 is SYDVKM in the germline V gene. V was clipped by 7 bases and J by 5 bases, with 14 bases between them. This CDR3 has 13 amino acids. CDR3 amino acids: CASTAAGDTEAFF. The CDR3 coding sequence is TGTGCCAGCACCGCCGCAGGGGATACTGAAGCTTTCTTT.

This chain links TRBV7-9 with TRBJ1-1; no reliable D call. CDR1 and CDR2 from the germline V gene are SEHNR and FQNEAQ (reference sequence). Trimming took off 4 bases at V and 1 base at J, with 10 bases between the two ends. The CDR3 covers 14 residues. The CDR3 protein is CASSSTRANTEAFF. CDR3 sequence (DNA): TGTGCCAGCAGCTCCACTAGGGCGAACACTGAAGCTTTCTTT.

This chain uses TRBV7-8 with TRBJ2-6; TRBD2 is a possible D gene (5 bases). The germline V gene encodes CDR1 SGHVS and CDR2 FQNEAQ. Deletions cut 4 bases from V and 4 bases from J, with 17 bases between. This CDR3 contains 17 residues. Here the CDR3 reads CASSSTTEGSGANVLTF. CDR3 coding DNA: TGTGCCAGCAGCTCAACCACCGAGGGATCCGGGGCCAACGTCCTGACTTTC.

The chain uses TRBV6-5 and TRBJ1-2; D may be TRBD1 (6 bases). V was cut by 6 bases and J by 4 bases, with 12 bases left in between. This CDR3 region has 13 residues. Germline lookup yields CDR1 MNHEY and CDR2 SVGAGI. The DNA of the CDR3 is TGTGCCAGCAGACTACAGGGTAGCTATGGCTACACCTTC. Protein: CASRLQGSYGYTF.

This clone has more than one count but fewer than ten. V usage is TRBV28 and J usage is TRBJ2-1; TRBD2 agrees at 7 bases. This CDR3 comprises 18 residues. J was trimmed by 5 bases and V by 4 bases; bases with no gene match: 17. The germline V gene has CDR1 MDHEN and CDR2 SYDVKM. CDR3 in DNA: TGTGCCAGCAGTTCCCCCCGCAGGTCAGCGGGGCAGGACAATGAGCAGTTCTTC. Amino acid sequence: CASSSPRRSAGQDNEQFF.

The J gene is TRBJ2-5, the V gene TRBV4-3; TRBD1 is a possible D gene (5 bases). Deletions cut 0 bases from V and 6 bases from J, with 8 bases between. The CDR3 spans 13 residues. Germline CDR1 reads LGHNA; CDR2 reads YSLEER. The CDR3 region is CASSQDRVKTQYF. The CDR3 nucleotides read TGCGCCAGCAGCCAAGACAGGGTGAAGACCCAGTACTTC.

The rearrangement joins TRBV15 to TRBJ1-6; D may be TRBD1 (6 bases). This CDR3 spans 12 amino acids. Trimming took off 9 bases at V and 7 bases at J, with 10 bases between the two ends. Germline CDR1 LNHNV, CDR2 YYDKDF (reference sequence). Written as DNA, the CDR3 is TGTGCCACACAGGGTGGAAATTCACCCCTCCACTTT. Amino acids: CATQGGNSPLHF.

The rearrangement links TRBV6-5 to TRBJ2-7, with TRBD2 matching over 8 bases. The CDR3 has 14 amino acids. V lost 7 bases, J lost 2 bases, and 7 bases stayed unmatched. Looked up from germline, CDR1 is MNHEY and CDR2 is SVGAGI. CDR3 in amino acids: CASTKPGGTYEQYF. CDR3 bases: TGTGCCAGCACAAAACCGGGGGGGACCTACGAGCAGTACTTC.

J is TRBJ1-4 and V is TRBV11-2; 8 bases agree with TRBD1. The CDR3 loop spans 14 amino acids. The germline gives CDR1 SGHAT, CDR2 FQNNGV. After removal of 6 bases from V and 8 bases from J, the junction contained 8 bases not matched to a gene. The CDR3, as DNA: TGTGCCAGCAGGAAGGACAGGGTGGGGGAAAAACTGTTTTTT. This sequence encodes CASRKDRVGEKLFF. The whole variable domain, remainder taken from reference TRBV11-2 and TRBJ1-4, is EAGVAQSPRYKIIEKRQSVAFWCNPISGHATLYWYQQILGQGPKLLIQFQNNGVVDDSQLPKDRFSAERLKGVDSTLKIQPAKLEDSAVYLCASRKDRVGEKLFFGSGTQLSVL.

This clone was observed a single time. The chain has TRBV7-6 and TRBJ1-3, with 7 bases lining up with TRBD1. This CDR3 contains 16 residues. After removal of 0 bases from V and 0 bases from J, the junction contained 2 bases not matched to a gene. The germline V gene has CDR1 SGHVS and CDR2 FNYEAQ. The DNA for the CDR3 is TGTGCCAGCAGCTTAGCGCCAGGGGGCTCTGGAAACACCATATATTTT. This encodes CASSLAPGGSGNTIYF.

CDR3 DNA: TGTGCCAGCAGAAACTCGGGACTAGCGGGTTTGTCATCGTCAGAGACCCAGTACTTC. Translation gives CASRNSGLAGLSSSETQYF. The chain carries TRBV28 and TRBJ2-5, with 12 nucleotides matching TRBD2. The germline V gene has CDR1 MDHEN and CDR2 SYDVKM. With V trimmed by 6 bases and J by 4 bases, 18 bases remained unmatched. CDR3 size: 19 residues.

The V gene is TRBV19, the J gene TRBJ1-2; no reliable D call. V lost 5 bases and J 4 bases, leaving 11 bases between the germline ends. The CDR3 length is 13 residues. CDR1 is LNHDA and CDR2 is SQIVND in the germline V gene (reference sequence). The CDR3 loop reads CASSPNAGYGYTF. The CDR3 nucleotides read TGTGCCAGTAGTCCTAACGCAGGCTATGGCTACACCTTC.

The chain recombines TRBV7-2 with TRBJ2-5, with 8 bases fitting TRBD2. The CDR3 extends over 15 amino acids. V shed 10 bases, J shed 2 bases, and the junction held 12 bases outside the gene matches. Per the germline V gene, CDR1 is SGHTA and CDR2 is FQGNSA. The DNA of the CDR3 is TGTGCCACCCGGTCGGGAGGGCCGAGGCAAGAGACCCAGTACTTC. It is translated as CATRSGGPRQETQYF. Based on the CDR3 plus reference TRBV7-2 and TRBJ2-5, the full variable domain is GAGVSQSPSNKVTEKGKDVELRCDPISGHTALYWYRQSLGQGLEFLIYFQGNSAPDKSGLPSDRFSAERTGGSVSTLTIQRTQQEDSAVYLCATRSGGPRQETQYFGPGTRLLVL.

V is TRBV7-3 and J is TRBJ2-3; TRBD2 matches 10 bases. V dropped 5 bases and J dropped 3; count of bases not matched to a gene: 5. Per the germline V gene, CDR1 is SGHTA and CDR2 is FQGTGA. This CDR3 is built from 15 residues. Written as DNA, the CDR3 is TGTGCCAGCAGCATAGCGGGGGGCCTTACAGATACGCAGTATTTT. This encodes CASSIAGGLTDTQYF.

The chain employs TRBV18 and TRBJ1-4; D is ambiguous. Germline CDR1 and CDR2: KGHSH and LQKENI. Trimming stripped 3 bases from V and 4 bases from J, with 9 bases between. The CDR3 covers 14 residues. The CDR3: CASSPGSVNEKLFF. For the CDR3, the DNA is TGTGCCAGCTCACCCGGGAGTGTTAATGAAAAACTGTTTTTT.

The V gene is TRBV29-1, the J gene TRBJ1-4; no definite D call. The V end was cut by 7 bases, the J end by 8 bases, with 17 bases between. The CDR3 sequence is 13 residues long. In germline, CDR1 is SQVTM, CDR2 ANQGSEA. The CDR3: CSARGSGSEKLFF. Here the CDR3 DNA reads TGCAGCGCCCGGGGTAGCGGGAGCGAAAAACTGTTTTTT.

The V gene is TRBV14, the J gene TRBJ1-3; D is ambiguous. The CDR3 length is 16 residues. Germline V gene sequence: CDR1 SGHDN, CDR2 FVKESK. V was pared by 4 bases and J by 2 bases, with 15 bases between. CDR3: CASSPRTAGTGNTIYF. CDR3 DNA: TGTGCCAGCAGCCCTAGAACGGCGGGAACTGGAAACACCATATATTTT. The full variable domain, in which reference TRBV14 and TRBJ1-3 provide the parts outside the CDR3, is EAGVTQFPSHSVIEKGQTVTLRCDPISGHDNLYWYRRVMGKEIKFLLHFVKESKQDESGMPNNRFLAERTGGTYSTLKVQPAELEDSGVYFCASSPRTAGTGNTIYFGEGSWLTVV.

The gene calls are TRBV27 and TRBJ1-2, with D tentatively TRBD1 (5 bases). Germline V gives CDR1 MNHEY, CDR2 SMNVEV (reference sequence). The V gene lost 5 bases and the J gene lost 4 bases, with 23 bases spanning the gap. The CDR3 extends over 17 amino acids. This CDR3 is CASSLLSGLGGGYGYTF. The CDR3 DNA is TGTGCCAGCAGTCTCCTATCTGGTTTGGGGGGGGGCTATGGCTACACCTTC.